The entry below gives a single TCR beta chain sequence along with its context. In the original analysis: Reference gene primers were amplified, and this amplification served to estimate nucleated cell counts. The table came from immunoSEQ multiplex PCR; TCRdb's copy has only in-frame clones and leaves some out. The DNA gave D and trimming, while V, J and clone size come from that table. The data contain about 170,000 clones, approximately 85% of them seen just once; the ten biggest clones take up approximately 1.3%. The data belong to a study of blood T cell repertoires in COVID-19. Study-level background: Spain, Italy and the United States supplied samples that represented acute and convalescent COVID-19.

The CDR3 contains 16 residues. V was clipped by 0 bases and J by 0 bases, with 9 bases between them. Per the germline V gene, CDR1 is SGHRS and CDR2 is YFSETQ. V is TRBV5-1 and J is TRBJ1-4; D is uncertain. Sequencing input: peripheral blood. This TCR came from a man aged 55 to 69 who had recovered from COVID-19. CDR3: CASSLGGSATNEKLFF. Here the CDR3 DNA reads TGCGCCAGCAGCTTGGGCGGATCAGCAACTAATGAAAAACTGTTTTTT.